The present entry profiles one TCR beta chain with its context. This clonotype was detected only a few times. The antigen it binds to is not known. Per-nucleotide qualities are absent, and no much larger clonotype sits a single base away. This entry is derived from a study of CD8 T cells in ankylosing spondylitis (dated by TCRdb to 2015 to 2018). Notes on the research overall: The study profiled T cell receptor beta repertoires in healthy donors and ankylosing spondylitis patients to find disease-linked TCR variants. The whole study cohort included 90 to 120 healthy donors and over 20 ankylosing spondylitis patients. Samples of peripheral blood were taken, and for ankylosing spondylitis patients, synovial fluid was collected as well. On the study overall, not on this receptor specifically: Some motif variants were previously reported in synovial fluid and blood of reactive arthritis patients, suggesting common disease-initiation mechanisms. A TCR beta motif made up of eight highly homologous amino acid variants appeared to be characteristic of blood from ankylosing spondylitis patients. The disease-linked clones were reported to be significantly enriched in matched synovial fluid samples from ankylosing spondylitis patients. The disease-linked clones had a CD8+ phenotype and were found at relatively low frequencies in peripheral blood.

Measured from the cysteine to the phenylalanine, the CDR3 is 15 residues long. Only the CDR3 region is kept as DNA, spanning 45 bases read in frame from base 1. Compared with germline, V lacks 4 bases and J lacks 7 bases; bases without a gene match: 10. Taken from the germline V gene (reference sequence), the CDR1 and CDR2 loops are LGHDT and YNNKEL. Sequencing used an Illumina HiSeq 2500. Quantitative 5'-RACE with molecular barcodes was the method used to prepare the TCR beta libraries. The study's processing was this. To identify disease-linked TCR variants, a new computational method was used, one built on a probabilistic model of VDJ rearrangement. TCRdb ran its own pipeline on the public reads, namely fastp trimming at Q25 and MiXCR clone calling, and kept in-frame beta chains. For every CDR3 protein sequence, its rows merge into one entry that carries the most common genes and DNA. The V and J calls and clone size are TCRdb's, not the authors'. This sample has just under 350,000 distinct CDR3 sequences in its table, and roughly 15% of those were observed once. The ten largest clones represent approximately 0.99% of the sample.

This receptor was identified in a male donor with ankylosing spondylitis or in good health (not recorded which). The sequenced sample was blood, either unsorted or a sorted T cell fraction (not recorded which). The chain is made from TRBV3-1 and TRBJ2-7, and TRBD2 matches 10 of the central bases. The CDR3 sequence is CASSPSSSGSNEQYF. The base sequence is TGTGCCAGCAGCCCCAGCTCTAGCGGGAGTAATGAGCAGTACTTC.